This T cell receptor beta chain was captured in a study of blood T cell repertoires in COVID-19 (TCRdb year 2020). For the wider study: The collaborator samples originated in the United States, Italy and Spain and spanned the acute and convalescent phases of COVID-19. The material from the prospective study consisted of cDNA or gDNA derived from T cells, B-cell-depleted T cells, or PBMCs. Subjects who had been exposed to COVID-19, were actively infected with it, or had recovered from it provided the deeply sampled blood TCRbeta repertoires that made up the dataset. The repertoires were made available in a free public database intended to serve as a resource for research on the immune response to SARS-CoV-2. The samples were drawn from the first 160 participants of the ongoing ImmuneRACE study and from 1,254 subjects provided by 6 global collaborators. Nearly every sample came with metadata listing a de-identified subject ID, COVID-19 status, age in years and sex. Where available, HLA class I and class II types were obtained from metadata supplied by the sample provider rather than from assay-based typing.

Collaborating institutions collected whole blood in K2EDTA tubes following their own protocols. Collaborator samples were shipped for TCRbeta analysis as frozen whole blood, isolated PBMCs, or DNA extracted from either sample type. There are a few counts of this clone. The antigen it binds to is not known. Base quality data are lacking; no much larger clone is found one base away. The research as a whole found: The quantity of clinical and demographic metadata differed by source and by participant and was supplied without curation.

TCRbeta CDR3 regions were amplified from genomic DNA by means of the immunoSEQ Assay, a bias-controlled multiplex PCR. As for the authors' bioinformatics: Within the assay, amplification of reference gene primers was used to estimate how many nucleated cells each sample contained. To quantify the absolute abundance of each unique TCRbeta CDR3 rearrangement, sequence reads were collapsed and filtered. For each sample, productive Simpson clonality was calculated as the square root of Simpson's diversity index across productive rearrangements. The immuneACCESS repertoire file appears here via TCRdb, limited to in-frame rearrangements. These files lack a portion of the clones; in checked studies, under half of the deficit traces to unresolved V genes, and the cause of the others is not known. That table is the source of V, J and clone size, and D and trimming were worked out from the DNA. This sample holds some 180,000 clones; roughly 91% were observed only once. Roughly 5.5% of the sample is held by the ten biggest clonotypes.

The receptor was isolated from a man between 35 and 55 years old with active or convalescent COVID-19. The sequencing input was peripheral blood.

This receptor has the CDR3 CASSPITPGQGAKEEKLFF. The DNA sequence is given as TGTGCCAGCAGTCCGATAACGCCGGGACAGGGGGCAAAAGAAGAAAAACTGTTTTTT. In this chain, TRBV6-6 is recombined with TRBJ1-4, and TRBD1 aligns with 12 junction nucleotides. The germline V gene (reference sequence) supplies CDR1 MNHNY and CDR2 SVGAGI. The CDR3 has 19 amino acids, counting the end cysteine and phenylalanine. The only DNA kept is the CDR3, 57 bases in frame from the first base. V lost 5 bases and J lost 8 bases, and the count of bases not matched to a germline gene is 18.